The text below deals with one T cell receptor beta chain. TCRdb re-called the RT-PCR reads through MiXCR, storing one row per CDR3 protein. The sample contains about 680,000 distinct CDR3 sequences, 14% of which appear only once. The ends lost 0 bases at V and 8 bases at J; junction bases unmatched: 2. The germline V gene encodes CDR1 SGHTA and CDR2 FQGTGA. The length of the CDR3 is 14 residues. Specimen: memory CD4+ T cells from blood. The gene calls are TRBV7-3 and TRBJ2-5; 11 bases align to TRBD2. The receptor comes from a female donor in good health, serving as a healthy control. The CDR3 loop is CASSLTSGGATQYF. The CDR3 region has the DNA TGTGCCAGCAGCTTAACTAGCGGGGGGGCAACCCAGTACTTC.